The 21 T cell receptor beta chains in this list originate from one sample, sequenced in a study of cytomegalovirus exposure and HLA in healthy donors. The PCR employed 60 Vbeta primers together with 13 Jbeta primers. Sequencing used immunoSEQ multiplex PCR; TCRdb keeps in-frame clones, though not all of them. The table has 160,000 or so clones, around 85% seen once. The specimen sequenced was PBMCs. The receptors originated from a woman between 25 and 40 years old in good health and CMV-seronegative.

V gene TRBV2 combines with J gene TRBJ2-2; 10 bases are shared with TRBD2. Germline assignment: CDR1 SNHLY and CDR2 FYNNEI. CDR3 length: 15 amino acids. V shed 4 bases, J shed 1 base, and the junction held 0 bases outside the gene matches. The CDR3 sequence is CASSGTSGNTGELFF. The DNA of the CDR3 is TGTGCCAGCAGTGGGACTAGCGGGAACACCGGGGAGCTGTTTTTT.

This clone occurred a few times. CDR3 DNA: TGCGCCAGCAGCCACCCCGGGACAGGGCCTTACAATGAGCAGTTCTTC. Its protein is CASSHPGTGPYNEQFF. This sequence joins TRBV4-1 and TRBJ2-1; 9 nucleotides align to TRBD1. Unmatched junction bases numbered 7, after V lost 3 bases and J lost 4 bases. This CDR3 region has 16 residues. Germline V lookup: CDR1 MGHRA, CDR2 YSYEKL.

This chain links TRBV5-1 with TRBJ1-1; no definite D call. The germline V and J ends were trimmed by 0 bases and 10 bases, with 10 bases remaining between them. Germline CDR1 is SGHRS and CDR2 is YFSETQ. The CDR3 is made up of 12 amino acids. CDR3 in amino acids: CASSLGGFGAFF. For the CDR3, the DNA is TGCGCCAGCAGCTTGGGCGGATTTGGAGCTTTCTTT.

The chain links TRBV6-6 to TRBJ2-4; 7 bases align to TRBD1. CDR3 length: 15 amino acids. Unmatched junction bases numbered 13, after V lost 6 bases and J lost 8 bases. Germline CDR1 reads MNHNY; CDR2 reads SVGAGI (reference sequence). This CDR3 reads CASSLQTGLSDIQYF. The DNA for the CDR3 is TGTGCCAGCAGCCTACAGACAGGGCTATCCGACATTCAGTACTTC.

This clone was found a few times. The rearrangement joins TRBV18 to TRBJ1-1, with 9 bases aligning to TRBD1. The length of the CDR3 is 15 residues. From germline, CDR1 is KGHSH and CDR2 LQKENI. With 0 bases clipped from V and 7 bases from J, the junction kept 6 bases outside the gene matches. CDR3 nucleotides: TGTGCCAGCTCACCACCTACAGGGGGCACGAGTGAAGCTTTCTTT. Its protein product is CASSPPTGGTSEAFF.

The chain joins TRBV4-1 to TRBJ1-1; no firm D call. With 0 bases removed from V and 4 bases from J, the gap between germline ends came to 15 bases. The germline gives CDR1 MGHRA, CDR2 YSYEKL. This CDR3 comprises 16 residues. CDR3 DNA: TGCGCCAGCAGCCAAGACCCGCCAGGAGGGTTCACTGAAGCTTTCTTT. Protein sequence: CASSQDPPGGFTEAFF.

The CDR3 here is CASSTPGKYNEQFF. As DNA, the CDR3 is TGTGCCAGCAGCACCCCGGGAAAATACAATGAGCAGTTCTTC. The V gene is TRBV7-6, the J gene TRBJ2-1; TRBD2 is a possible D gene (5 bases). There are 14 residues in the CDR3. Germline loops: CDR1 SGHVS, CDR2 FNYEAQ. V was shortened by 5 bases and J by 4 bases, with 12 bases between the two germline ends.

The chain uses TRBV5-1 and TRBJ1-5; 8 positions agree with TRBD1. The CDR3 is made up of 16 amino acids. V was clipped by 0 bases and J by 1 base; unmatched bases: 3. The germline V gene encodes CDR1 SGHRS and CDR2 YFSETQ. CDR3 loop: CASSLGTGLSNQPQHF. CDR3 bases: TGCGCCAGCAGCTTGGGGACAGGGCTAAGCAATCAGCCCCAGCATTTT.

The rearrangement joins TRBV29-1 to TRBJ2-1, with unresolved D. This CDR3 spans 14 amino acids. The V gene lost 1 base and the J gene lost 6 bases, with 13 bases spanning the gap. Per the germline V gene, CDR1 is SQVTM and CDR2 is ANQGSEA. The CDR3 region has the DNA TGCAGCGTTGAAGTGGCATTATTCCCCAATGAGCAGTTCTTC. Translation gives CSVEVALFPNEQFF.

This chain connects TRBV5-1 to TRBJ2-7; 8 positions agree with TRBD2. Germline lookup yields CDR1 SGHRS and CDR2 YFSETQ. V trimming: 3 bases; J trimming: 1 base; junction bases outside the gene matches: 9. CDR3 length: 16 residues. The CDR3, as DNA: TGCGCCAGCAGCTCTTCTGGGCGGGAGGCGTCCTACGAGCAGTACTTC. The encoded protein is CASSSSGREASYEQYF.

The V call is TRBV2, the J call TRBJ2-5, with TRBD2 identical over 15 bases. Germline lookup yields CDR1 SNHLY and CDR2 FYNNEI. After removal of 5 bases from V and 2 bases from J, the junction contained 9 bases not matched to a gene. This CDR3 has 18 amino acids. The DNA for the CDR3 is TGTGCCAGCAGTTTCCGGACTAGCGGGGGGGCGGGTCAAGAGACCCAGTACTTC. This sequence encodes CASSFRTSGGAGQETQYF.

The chain is built from TRBV5-1 and TRBJ2-7; D is uncertain. The CDR3 is 13 residues long. Trimming took off 4 bases at V and 5 bases at J, with 13 bases between the two ends. Germline values: CDR1 SGHRS, CDR2 YFSETQ. This CDR3 is CASSPQQWNEQYF. In nucleotides, the CDR3 is TGCGCCAGCAGCCCCCAACAGTGGAACGAGCAGTACTTC.

The chain uses TRBV28 and TRBJ1-2; 8 positions agree with TRBD1. The CDR3 loop spans 15 amino acids. The germline V gene encodes CDR1 MDHEN and CDR2 SYDVKM. V trimming: 5 bases; J trimming: 0 bases; junction bases outside the gene matches: 5. The CDR3 DNA reads TGTGCCAGCAGTGAACCGACAGGGGCTAACTATGGCTACACCTTC. Its translation is CASSEPTGANYGYTF.

The gene calls are TRBV4-3 and TRBJ2-1, with D uncertain. The CDR3 is made up of 16 amino acids. V gave up 0 bases and J gave up 6 bases, with 15 bases separating them. Germline loops: CDR1 LGHNA, CDR2 YSLEER. The CDR3 DNA is TGCGCCAGCAGCCAAGAATACACTAACCCCACCAATGAGCAGTTCTTC. Translating gives CASSQEYTNPTNEQFF.

The chain joins TRBV18 to TRBJ1-1; a weak D match, TRBD1 (5 bases). The CDR3 is 14 residues long. Looked up from germline, CDR1 is KGHSH and CDR2 is LQKENI. Trimming cost V 2 bases and J 8 bases, with 15 bases left between them. The CDR3, as DNA: TGTGCCAGCTCACCATCTCGCCAGGGACTGGAAGCTTTCTTT. Its translation is CASSPSRQGLEAFF. Filled out from reference TRBV18 and TRBJ1-1, the complete variable domain reads NAGVMQNPRHLVRRRGQEARLRCSPMKGHSHVYWYRQLPEEGLKFMVYLQKENIIDESGMPKERFSAEFPKEGPSILRIQQVVRGDSAAYFCASSPSRQGLEAFFGQGTRLTVV.

The chain couples TRBV5-8 to TRBJ2-5; 8 bases line up with TRBD2. Germline V CDR1 and CDR2: SGHTS, YDEGEE. The CDR3 is 15 amino acids. J lost 5 bases, V lost 6 bases, and 12 bases had no gene match. The CDR3, as DNA: TGTGCCAGCACTCTACTCGGGGGGGCGAAGGAGACCCAGTACTTC. It is translated as CASTLLGGAKETQYF.

The chain carries TRBV5-6 and TRBJ2-3; 9 bases line up with TRBD2. J was trimmed by 2 bases and V by 0 bases; bases with no gene match: 7. CDR1 is SGHDT, CDR2 YYEEEE, per germline. The CDR3 contains 17 residues. CDR3 region: CASSLATTSGNTDTQYF. DNA of the CDR3: TGTGCCAGCAGCTTGGCTACGACTAGCGGAAACACAGATACGCAGTATTTT.

This chain links TRBV18 with TRBJ2-1; 7 bases are a match to TRBD2. V lost 3 bases, J lost 4 bases, and 6 bases stayed unmatched. The germline CDR1 and CDR2 sequences are KGHSH and LQKENI. This CDR3 has 15 amino acids. CDR3 amino acids: CASSPLVGGYNEQFF. The CDR3, as DNA: TGTGCCAGCTCACCCCTTGTGGGGGGGTACAATGAGCAGTTCTTC.

The gene calls are TRBV5-1 and TRBJ1-1; 10 positions match TRBD1. With 0 bases clipped from V and 1 base from J, the junction kept 3 bases outside the gene matches. Germline V gene data show CDR1 as SGHRS and CDR2 as YFSETQ. The CDR3 has 16 amino acids. CDR3 sequence reads: CASSLGTGGTNTEAFF. CDR3 nucleotide sequence: TGCGCCAGCAGCTTGGGGACAGGGGGAACGAACACTGAAGCTTTCTTT.

This clone has a single count. This chain joins TRBV6-1 and TRBJ2-2, with D possibly being TRBD2 (5 bases). The germline V gene has CDR1 MNHNS and CDR2 SASEGT. The CDR3 length is 14 residues. Trimming removed 6 bases from V and 4 bases from J, with 12 bases in between. The CDR3 DNA reads TGTGCCAGCAGCCCTGTACGGGGCACCGGGGAGCTGTTTTTT. This encodes CASSPVRGTGELFF.

The gene calls are TRBV4-3 and TRBJ1-1; D uncertain. The CDR3 extends over 13 amino acids. Germline CDR1 and CDR2: LGHNA and YSLEER. Deletions cut 4 bases from V and 5 bases from J, with 11 bases between. CDR3 loop: CASSRLTGTEAFF. The CDR3 DNA reads TGCGCCAGCAGCCGTCTCACCGGGACTGAAGCTTTCTTT.